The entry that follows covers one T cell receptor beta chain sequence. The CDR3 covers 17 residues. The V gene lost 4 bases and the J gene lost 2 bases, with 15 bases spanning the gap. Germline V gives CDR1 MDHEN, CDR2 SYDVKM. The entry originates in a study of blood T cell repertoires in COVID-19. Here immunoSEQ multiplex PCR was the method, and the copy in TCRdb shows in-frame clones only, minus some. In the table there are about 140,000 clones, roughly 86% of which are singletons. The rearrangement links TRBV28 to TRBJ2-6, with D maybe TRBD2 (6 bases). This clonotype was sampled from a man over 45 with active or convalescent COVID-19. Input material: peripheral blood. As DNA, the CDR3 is TGTGCCAGCAGTTCCCGGAACGGGGGACCTGGGGCCAACGTCCTGACTTTC. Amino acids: CASSSRNGGPGANVLTF.